This T cell receptor beta chain is from a study of human T cells and chemical hapten exposure. At the level of the study: TCR yields differed between samples (mainly from small differences in pooled library volume).

Unique molecular identifiers were linked by the library to individual cDNA molecules. In TCRdb, the RACE reads were re-called with MiXCR into one record per CDR3 protein. The table has around 350,000 distinct CDR3 sequences, 5.5% seen once; the top ten hold over 7%. V was pared by 1 base and J by 13 bases, with 17 bases of the junction left unmatched. The CDR3 totals 15 residues. Germline V gene lookup returns CDR1 DFQATT and CDR2 SNEGSKA (reference sequence). This clonotype was counted ten times or more. Documented time point: pre-sensitization, week 0. Sample treatment: therapeutic diphenylcyclopropenone sensitization with weekly scalp DPC. Patients had alopecia, were aged 18 to 70, and were not pregnant. The authors extracted total RNA from unfractionated whole blood.

The TCR sequence derives from a woman younger than 30 with alopecia areata. Some clones in this sample may be carry-over from other donors' samples. The chain employs TRBV20-1 and TRBJ2-7, with 9 nucleotides matching TRBD1. This specimen consisted of whole blood, obtained in connection with sensitization to the hapten diphenylcyclopropenone (DPC). CDR3 region: CSARVHRDRELSRYF. CDR3 nucleotides: TGCAGTGCTAGAGTACACCGGGACAGGGAACTATCTAGATACTTC.